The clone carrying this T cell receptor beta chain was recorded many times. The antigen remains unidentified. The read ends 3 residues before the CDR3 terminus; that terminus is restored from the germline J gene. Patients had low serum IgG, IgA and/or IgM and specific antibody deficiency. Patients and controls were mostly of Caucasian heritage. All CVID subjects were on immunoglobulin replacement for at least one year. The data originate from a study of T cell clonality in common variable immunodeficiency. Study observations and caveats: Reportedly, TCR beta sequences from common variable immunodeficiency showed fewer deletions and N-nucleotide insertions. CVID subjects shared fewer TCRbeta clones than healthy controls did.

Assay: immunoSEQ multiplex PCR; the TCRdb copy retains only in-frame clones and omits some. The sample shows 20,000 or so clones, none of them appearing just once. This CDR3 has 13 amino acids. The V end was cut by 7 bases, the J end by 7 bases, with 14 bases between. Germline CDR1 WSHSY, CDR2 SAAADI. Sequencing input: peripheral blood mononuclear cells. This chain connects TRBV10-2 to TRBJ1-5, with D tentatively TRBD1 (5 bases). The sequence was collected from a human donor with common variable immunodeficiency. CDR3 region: CASNQGGRQPQHF. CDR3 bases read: TGCGCCAGCAATCAGGGAGGGAGGCAGCCC.